A single sample is the source of the 8 T cell receptor beta chains below, sequenced in a study of a mutant IDH1 vaccine in newly diagnosed glioma. Time point noted: week 5, during vaccination. The study gave 300 ug of mutant IDH1 20-mer peptide per vaccine dose, with topical imiquimod. The antigens of these receptors remain unknown. Libraries were prepared by immunoSEQ multiplex PCR; TCRdb keeps only in-frame clonotypes and omits some of them. The data contain 40,000 to 60,000 clones, just under 80% of them singletons. The input for sequencing was PBMCs, taken from a glioma patient whose treatment included an IDH1 peptide vaccine. Source of these receptors: a woman aged 35 to 49 with glioma.

The V gene is TRBV19, the J gene TRBJ1-6; 11 positions match TRBD1. The CDR3 sequence is 13 residues long. Germline values: CDR1 LNHDA, CDR2 SQIVND (reference sequence). The ends lost 8 bases at V and 7 bases at J; junction bases unmatched: 1. In nucleotides, the CDR3 is TGTGCCAGTGGGACAGGGGGAAATTCACCCCTCCACTTT. Protein sequence: CASGTGGNSPLHF. The entire variable domain, with the rest obtained from reference TRBV19 and TRBJ1-6, is as follows: DGGITQSPKYLFRKEGQNVTLSCEQNLNHDAMYWYRQDPGQGLRLIYYSQIVNDFQKGDIAEGYSVSREKKESFPLTVTSAQKNPTAFYLCASGTGGNSPLHFGNGTRLTVT.

The chain couples TRBV19 to TRBJ1-5; D is possibly TRBD1 (5 bases). This CDR3 comprises 15 residues. The germline V and J ends were trimmed by 3 bases and 4 bases, with 13 bases remaining between them. The germline V gene encodes CDR1 LNHDA and CDR2 SQIVND (reference sequence). DNA for the CDR3: TGTGCCAGTAGTATTCAGGGCGAGGGAAATCAGCCCCAGCATTTT. It specifies CASSIQGEGNQPQHF.

The J gene is TRBJ2-1, the V gene TRBV5-1; D remains unclear. This CDR3 is built from 15 residues. Germline loops: CDR1 SGHRS, CDR2 YFSETQ. V was trimmed by 0 bases and J by 5 bases, leaving 12 bases between them. CDR3 DNA sequence: TGCGCCAGCAGCTTGGCCGGAAGGATGGACAATGAGCAGTTCTTC. Translated, it gives CASSLAGRMDNEQFF.

This clone has only a few counts. The chain joins TRBV7-2 to TRBJ1-3; D gene ambiguous. The germline CDR1 and CDR2 sequences are SGHTA and FQGNSA. V dropped 1 base and J dropped 3 bases, with 13 bases sitting between them. This CDR3 is built from 16 residues. CDR3 sequence: CASSLGPGRVGNTIYF. CDR3 nucleotide sequence: TGTGCCAGCAGCTTAGGCCCGGGGAGGGTTGGAAACACCATATATTTT.

The chain joins TRBV5-5 to TRBJ1-5; D is unresolved. V was pared by 0 bases and J by 5 bases, with 6 bases between. There are 13 residues in the CDR3. Germline loops: CDR1 SGHKS, CDR2 YYEKEE (reference sequence). CDR3: CASSLDPHQPQHF. CDR3 bases: TGTGCCAGCAGCTTGGATCCTCATCAGCCCCAGCATTTT.

The CDR3 nucleotides read TGTGCCAGCTCACCAGGCGCAGCGGGAGGAGGAGAGACCCAGTACTTC. It specifies CASSPGAAGGGETQYF. The chain links TRBV18 to TRBJ2-5; 9 nucleotides line up with TRBD2. The V gene end was trimmed by 2 bases and the J gene end by 4 bases; junction bases not matched to a gene: 8. Looked up from germline, CDR1 is KGHSH and CDR2 is LQKENI. The CDR3 has 16 amino acids.

The chain has TRBV30 and TRBJ1-1, with 10 bases identical to TRBD1. Germline V CDR1 and CDR2: GTSNPN, SVGIG (reference sequence). Trimming removed 5 bases from V and 7 bases from J; junction bases left unmatched: 10. The CDR3 totals 14 residues. CDR3: CAWAELGQGNEAFF. In nucleotides, the CDR3 is TGTGCCTGGGCGGAGTTGGGACAGGGGAATGAAGCTTTCTTT.

Only a few counts were recorded for this clone. The V and J genes are TRBV30 and TRBJ1-1; TRBD1 might be the D (6 bases). V was pared by 2 bases and J by 4 bases, with 11 bases between. Germline lookup yields CDR1 GTSNPN and CDR2 SVGIG (reference sequence). The CDR3 is 13 residues long. CDR3 DNA sequence: TGTGCCTGGAGTACTCTAGGGGGCACTGAAGCTTTCTTT. Its protein is CAWSTLGGTEAFF.